The 14 T cell receptor beta chains below come from one sample, sequenced in a study of neurological immune-mediated disorders. One entry per CDR3 protein, called by TCRdb with MiXCR from the 5' RACE reads. This table has 40,000 or so distinct CDR3 sequences, 8.5% to 14% appearing once. Time point denoted: technical triplicate 1. Sequencing was done on a sample of PBMCs. The receptors were gathered from a man in his sixties with HTLV-1-associated myelopathy (HAM/TSP).

There are many counts of this clonotype. The chain carries TRBV29-1 and TRBJ1-4; D gene unclear. V lost 2 bases and J lost 8, with 9 bases in between. CDR1 and CDR2 from the germline V gene are SQVTM and ANQGSEA. The CDR3 is 12 amino acids. The CDR3 DNA sequence: TGCAGCGTTGAAATAGTGAACGAAAAACTGTTTTTT. This translates into CSVEIVNEKLFF.

In this sample, this clonotype turned up many times. The chain carries TRBV5-6 and TRBJ2-3, with 10 bases fitting TRBD2. Trimming took 4 bases from V and 4 from J; bases not matched to a gene: 6. The CDR3 contains 15 residues. Germline lookup yields CDR1 SGHDT and CDR2 YYEEEE. CDR3 in DNA: TGTGCCAGCAGCCTCTCTAGCGGGAGATCAGATACGCAGTATTTT. This sequence encodes CASSLSSGRSDTQYF.

This clonotype was seen ten or more times. V gene TRBV5-1 combines with J gene TRBJ2-3; 7 nucleotides match TRBD2. V lost 1 base and J lost 4; bases outside the gene matches: 6. The CDR3 is 15 residues long. From germline, CDR1 is SGHRS and CDR2 YFSETQ. The CDR3 DNA reads as TGCGCCAGCAGCTTGCAGGGAGGGACGGCAGATACGCAGTATTTT. It yields the protein CASSLQGGTADTQYF.

This clonotype was recorded at least ten times. The gene calls are TRBV12-3 or TRBV12-4 and TRBJ1-5; D is possibly TRBD1 (6 bases). CDR3 length equals 16 residues. V lost 3 bases to trimming and J lost 0 bases, with 12 bases between them. The CDR3, as DNA: TGTGCCAGCAGTTTTGCGGGGGCCCTTAGCAATCAGCCCCAGCATTTT. It is translated as CASSFAGALSNQPQHF.

This clonotype was observed many times. The chain employs TRBV18 and TRBJ2-5; D ambiguous. This CDR3 comprises 11 residues. Germline values: CDR1 KGHSH, CDR2 LQKENI. Trimming cost V 8 bases and J 0 bases, with 4 bases left between them. Written as DNA, the CDR3 is TGTGCCAGCACGAACCAAGAGACCCAGTACTTC. The encoded protein is CASTNQETQYF.

This clonotype turned up a few times. This chain's CDR3 is CASSPWGLGTGELFF. The CDR3 DNA sequence: TGTGCCAGCAGTCCTTGGGGTTTGGGCACCGGGGAGCTGTTTTTT. The chain has TRBV5-6 and TRBJ2-2; D not resolved. CDR3 length: 15 residues. Between the trimmed V and J ends, which lost 5 bases and 4 bases, there was a span of 15 bases. Germline CDR1 and CDR2: SGHDT and YYEEEE.

There are a few counts of this clonotype. The genes are TRBV3-1 and TRBJ2-5; D uncertain. The CDR3 totals 13 residues. The V end was cut by 1 base, the J end by 4 bases, with 7 bases between. CDR1 and CDR2 from the germline V gene are LGHDT and YNNKEL (reference sequence). The CDR3 protein is CASSQGGLETQYF. CDR3 nucleotide sequence: TGTGCCAGCAGCCAAGGAGGTCTAGAGACCCAGTACTTC.

This clonotype was observed at least ten times. The chain uses TRBV5-1 and TRBJ2-1, with 7 bases matching TRBD1. From germline, CDR1 is SGHRS and CDR2 YFSETQ. Losses at the gene ends were 1 base for V and 6 bases for J; bases not matched to a gene: 7. This CDR3 region has 15 residues. In nucleotides, the CDR3 is TGCGCCAGCAGCTTGTGGCAGGGGGAAGGCAATGAGCAGTTCTTC. Encoded protein: CASSLWQGEGNEQFF.

Many counts were recorded for this clonotype. The CDR3 nucleotides are TGCAGTGCTAGATCCCAGGACAGGGTTCGTAATGAGCAGTTCTTC. As protein: CSARSQDRVRNEQFF. V usage is TRBV20-1 and J usage is TRBJ2-1, with 8 nucleotides matching TRBD1. V trimming: 2 bases; J trimming: 7 bases; junction bases outside the gene matches: 10. This CDR3 contains 15 residues. In germline, CDR1 is DFQATT, CDR2 SNEGSKA (reference sequence).

Many counts were recorded for this clonotype. The J gene is TRBJ1-3, the V gene TRBV7-2; D unresolved. The germline V and J ends were trimmed by 4 bases and 0 bases, with 10 bases remaining between them. Germline CDR1 and CDR2: SGHTA and FQGNSA. The CDR3 length is 15 residues. The DNA of the CDR3 is TGTGCCAGCAGCTCACGGTCCGGCTCTGGAAACACCATATATTTT. This codes for CASSSRSGSGNTIYF.

This clonotype is deemed medium-sized. V gene TRBV27 combines with J gene TRBJ2-7, with D hard to call. The CDR3 spans 13 residues. Germline V gene data show CDR1 as MNHEY and CDR2 as SMNVEV (reference sequence). Deletions cut 2 bases from V and 1 base from J, with 6 bases between. CDR3: CASSLAQSYEQYF. In nucleotides, the CDR3 is TGTGCCAGCAGTTTAGCACAATCCTACGAGCAGTACTTC.

This clonotype was seen many times. The chain couples TRBV20-1 to TRBJ1-4, with D tentatively TRBD1 (5 bases). Germline V lookup: CDR1 DFQATT, CDR2 SNEGSKA (reference sequence). CDR3 length equals 15 residues. Trimming pared 6 bases from V and 8 bases from J, leaving 22 bases between. The chain's CDR3 is CSAKSPTYEGEKLFF. The CDR3 DNA is TGCAGTGCAAAGAGTCCGACATATGAGGGGGAAAAACTGTTTTTT.

In this sample, this clonotype turned up many times. The rearrangement uses TRBV4-1 and TRBJ2-2, with D perhaps TRBD2 (5 bases). The V gene lost 4 bases and the J gene lost 7 bases, with 10 bases spanning the gap. This CDR3 is built from 13 residues. The germline V gene encodes CDR1 MGHRA and CDR2 YSYEKL. As DNA, the CDR3 is TGCGCCAGCAGCCCTCGACGGGGCGGGGAGCTGTTTTTT. Its translation is CASSPRRGGELFF.

This clonotype appeared many times. This chain joins TRBV5-1 and TRBJ2-2; D gene unclear. V lost 0 bases, J lost 5 bases, and 8 bases lay in between. The germline V gene has CDR1 SGHRS and CDR2 YFSETQ. The CDR3 extends over 14 amino acids. The CDR3 region is CASSLGGGTGELFF. The CDR3 DNA is TGCGCCAGCAGCTTGGGAGGCGGAACCGGGGAGCTGTTTTTT.